This T cell receptor (beta chain) was sequenced during a study of identical twins. TCRdb re-called the 5' RACE reads with MiXCR, one entry per CDR3 protein. The sample carries about 520,000 distinct CDR3 sequences, roughly a fifth recorded once. This clonotype was seen only a few times. Its matching antigen is unknown. The study, taken as a whole, reports: Abundant cord blood beta clonotypes carried fewer insertions; memory repertoires showed none. Surplus twin overlap in beta out-of-frame sequences was less pronounced.

CDR1 MNHNS and CDR2 SASEGT come from the germline V gene. Trimming cost V 2 bases and J 6 bases, with 14 bases left between them. The CDR3 sequence is 15 residues long. The sample was also linked to a second study, of T cells expressing NK-cell markers. This second study says: It was sorted CD3+CD56+NKG2C+, CD3+CD56+NKG2C- and CD3+CD56-NKG2C+ T cells that supplied the TCR beta repertoires.

The V call is TRBV6-1, the J call TRBJ1-5; D gene unclear. This clonotype originated in a young woman in good health. Sequencing used CD4+ T cells sorted from blood. The chain's CDR3 is CASSEQVAVPQPQHF. The DNA of the CDR3 is TGTGCCAGCAGTGAACAAGTCGCGGTACCTCAGCCCCAGCATTTT.